This TCR beta chain was identified during a study of blood T cell repertoires in COVID-19. Study at large: Acute-phase and convalescent COVID-19 samples originated in the United States, Italy and Spain.

CDR3 size: 14 residues. Trimming took 3 bases from V and 7 from J, leaving 14 bases between them. Germline assignment: CDR1 SGDLS and CDR2 YYNGEE. Donors in Cohort 3 who had recovered were those with two negative PCRs, healthcare professional clearance, or resolution of their symptoms. In the authors' workflow: From reference gene primer amplification, estimates of nucleated cell counts were derived. Produced via immunoSEQ multiplex PCR; TCRdb's table is partial and in-frame only. For V, J and clone size, that table is used; D and trimming come from the DNA. The sample has roughly 170,000 clones, less than 85% seen once; the top ten hold 15% to 20%.

V is TRBV9 and J is TRBJ1-5, with TRBD1 as a possible D gene (5 bases). Source material: PBMCs or T cells enriched from blood (not recorded which). This receptor was obtained from a man in his 60s who had recovered from COVID-19. CDR3 in amino acids: CASSAGAEGQPQHF. For the CDR3, the DNA is TGTGCCAGCAGCGCTGGGGCGGAGGGGCAGCCCCAGCATTTT.